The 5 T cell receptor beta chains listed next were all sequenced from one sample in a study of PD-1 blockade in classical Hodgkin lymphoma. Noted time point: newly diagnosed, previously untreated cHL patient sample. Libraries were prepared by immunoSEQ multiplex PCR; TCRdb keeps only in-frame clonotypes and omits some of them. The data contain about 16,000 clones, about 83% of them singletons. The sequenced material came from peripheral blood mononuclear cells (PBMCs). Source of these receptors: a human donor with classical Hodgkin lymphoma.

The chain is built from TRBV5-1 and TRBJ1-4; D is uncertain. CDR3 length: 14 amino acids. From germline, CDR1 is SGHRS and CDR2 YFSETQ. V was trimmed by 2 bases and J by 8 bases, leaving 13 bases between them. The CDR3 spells CASSFGGVGEKLFF. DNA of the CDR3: TGCGCCAGCAGCTTTGGTGGGGTCGGCGAAAAACTGTTTTTT.

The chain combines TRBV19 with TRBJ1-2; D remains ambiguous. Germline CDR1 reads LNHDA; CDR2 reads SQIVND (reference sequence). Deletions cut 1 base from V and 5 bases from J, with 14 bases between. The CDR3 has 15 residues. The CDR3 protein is CASSIAWTGTYGYTF. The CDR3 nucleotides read TGTGCCAGTAGTATAGCCTGGACGGGTACATATGGCTACACCTTC.

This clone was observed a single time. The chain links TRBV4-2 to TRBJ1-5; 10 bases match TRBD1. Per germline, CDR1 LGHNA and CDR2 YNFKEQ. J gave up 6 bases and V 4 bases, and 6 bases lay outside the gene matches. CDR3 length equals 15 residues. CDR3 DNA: TGTGCCAGCAGCCGGGGGGACAGGGGTAGTCAGCCCCAGCATTTT. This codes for CASSRGDRGSQPQHF.

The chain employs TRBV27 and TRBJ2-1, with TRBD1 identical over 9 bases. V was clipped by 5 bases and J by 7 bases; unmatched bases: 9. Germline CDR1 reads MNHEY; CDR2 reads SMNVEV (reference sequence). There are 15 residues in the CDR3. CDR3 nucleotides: TGTGCCAGCAGTCATGGACAGGGGCGGGATAATGAGCAGTTCTTC. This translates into CASSHGQGRDNEQFF.

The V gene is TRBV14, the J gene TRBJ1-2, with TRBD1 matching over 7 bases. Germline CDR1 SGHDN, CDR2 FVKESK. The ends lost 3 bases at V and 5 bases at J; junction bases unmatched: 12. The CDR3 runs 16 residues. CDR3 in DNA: TGTGCCAGCAGCCACCGACAGGGAGGGGGATATTATGGCTACACCTTC. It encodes CASSHRQGGGYYGYTF.